This is a list of T cell receptor beta chains from one sample in a study of identical twins. Each CDR3 protein gets one entry after TCRdb re-called the 5' RACE reads with MiXCR. Among approximately 500,000 distinct CDR3 sequences, 20% to 30% were seen once, and the ten largest hold just under 3%. The data were also submitted as part of a second study, on T cells expressing NK-cell markers.

Sequencing input: CD4+ T cells sorted from blood. The origin of the receptors is a woman between 18 and 30 years old in good health. Both conserved end residues are part of each CDR3. The order of the fields is D gene, clone size, J gene, V gene, CDR3 protein, CDR3 DNA. A D gene is named only where the DNA matches it firmly. Clone size is shown for a subset of rows, as once, few, many or a class of expanded clone.

.	.	TRBJ2-3	TRBV2	CASSAAEDGTDTQYF	TGTGCCAGCAGTGCGGCGGAGGACGGCACAGATACGCAGTATTTT
TRBD2	few	TRBJ2-1	TRBV20-1	CSATSGGNYNEQFF	TGCAGTGCCACCAGCGGGGGTAACTACAATGAGCAGTTCTTC
.	few	TRBJ2-6	TRBV5-5	CASSLWQGNGANVLTF	TGTGCCAGCAGCTTGTGGCAGGGGAACGGGGCCAACGTCCTGACTTTC
.	.	TRBJ1-2	TRBV20-1	CSATREVWGYTF	TGCAGTGCTACCAGGGAGGTCTGGGGCTACACCTTC
.	few	TRBJ2-3	TRBV20-1	CSVASPSTDTQYF	TGCAGTGTAGCGAGCCCTAGCACAGATACGCAGTATTTT
.	.	TRBJ1-5	TRBV12-3/TRBV12-4	CASSLYRGQPQHF	TGTGCCAGCAGTTTATATCGGGGGCAGCCCCAGCATTTT
.	few	TRBJ2-1	TRBV12-3/TRBV12-4	CASLLRDKGHEQFF	TGTGCCAGCTTATTACGGGACAAAGGGCATGAGCAGTTCTTC
TRBD1	.	TRBJ1-1	TRBV6-2/TRBV6-3	CASSSGGPNTEAFF	TGTGCCAGCAGTTCAGGGGGACCGAACACTGAAGCTTTCTTT
.	few	TRBJ2-5	TRBV5-1	CASSLMVGSGETQYF	TGCGCCAGCAGCTTGATGGTAGGGTCAGGGGAGACCCAGTACTTC
.	few	TRBJ2-1	TRBV2	CASSEARAEQFF	TGTGCCAGCAGTGAAGCGAGGGCTGAGCAGTTCTTC
.	few	TRBJ2-5	TRBV29-1	CSVEGLGRRDQETQYF	TGCAGCGTTGAGGGGCTCGGGAGAAGGGACCAAGAGACCCAGTACTTC
.	.	TRBJ1-1	TRBV6-1	CASSEAGRDTEAFF	TGTGCCAGCAGTGAAGCGGGCCGAGACACTGAAGCTTTCTTT
TRBD2	.	TRBJ2-7	TRBV5-1	CASSISTGGDYYEQYF	TGCGCCAGCAGCATATCCACGGGAGGCGACTACTACGAGCAGTACTTC
TRBD1	.	TRBJ1-2	TRBV20-1	CSVRTGVRGYTF	TGCAGTGTTAGAACAGGGGTCCGTGGCTACACCTTC
TRBD1	.	TRBJ1-5	TRBV24-1	CATSDGQGLNQPQHF	TGTGCCACCAGTGATGGACAGGGCCTCAATCAGCCCCAGCATTTT
TRBD2	.	TRBJ2-7	TRBV20-1	CSVSGGISYEQYF	TGCAGTGTTAGCGGGGGGATCTCCTACGAGCAGTACTTC
.	few	TRBJ2-3	TRBV11-2	CASSLPTDLGTQYF	TGTGCCAGCAGCCTACCCACCGACTTGGGTACGCAGTATTTT
.	.	TRBJ2-2	TRBV7-9	CASSLEEGAPGTGELFF	TGTGCCAGCAGCTTAGAGGAGGGGGCACCGGGAACCGGGGAGCTGTTTTTT
.	few	TRBJ2-1	TRBV6-5	CASSYRLSSYNEQFF	TGTGCCAGCAGTTACCGGTTGAGCTCCTACAATGAGCAGTTCTTC
.	.	TRBJ2-1	TRBV9	CASSTHRDISYNEQFF	TGTGCCAGCAGCACCCATCGGGACATTTCCTACAATGAGCAGTTCTTC
.	few	TRBJ1-5	TRBV5-6	CASSPAYETGSNQPQHF	TGTGCCAGCAGCCCGGCTTACGAGACAGGTAGCAATCAGCCCCAGCATTTT
TRBD2	.	TRBJ2-7	TRBV4-3	CASSRTPGLAGGREQYF	TGCGCCAGCAGCCGGACCCCGGGACTAGCGGGAGGTCGTGAGCAGTACTTC
.	.	TRBJ1-1	TRBV28	CASINRGGRLNTEAFF	TGTGCCAGCATAAATCGCGGGGGACGGCTGAACACTGAAGCTTTCTTT
TRBD2	many	TRBJ2-1	TRBV29-1	CSVVPGSGNHNEQFF	TGCAGCGTAGTCCCGGGTAGCGGGAACCACAATGAGCAGTTCTTC
TRBD2	.	TRBJ2-1	TRBV29-1	CSVLRTSVAHYNEQFF	TGCAGCGTTCTAAGGACTAGCGTGGCACATTACAATGAGCAGTTCTTC
TRBD1	.	TRBJ2-7	TRBV29-1	CSVGAGTGRYEQYF	TGCAGCGTAGGTGCTGGGACAGGGCGCTACGAGCAGTACTTC